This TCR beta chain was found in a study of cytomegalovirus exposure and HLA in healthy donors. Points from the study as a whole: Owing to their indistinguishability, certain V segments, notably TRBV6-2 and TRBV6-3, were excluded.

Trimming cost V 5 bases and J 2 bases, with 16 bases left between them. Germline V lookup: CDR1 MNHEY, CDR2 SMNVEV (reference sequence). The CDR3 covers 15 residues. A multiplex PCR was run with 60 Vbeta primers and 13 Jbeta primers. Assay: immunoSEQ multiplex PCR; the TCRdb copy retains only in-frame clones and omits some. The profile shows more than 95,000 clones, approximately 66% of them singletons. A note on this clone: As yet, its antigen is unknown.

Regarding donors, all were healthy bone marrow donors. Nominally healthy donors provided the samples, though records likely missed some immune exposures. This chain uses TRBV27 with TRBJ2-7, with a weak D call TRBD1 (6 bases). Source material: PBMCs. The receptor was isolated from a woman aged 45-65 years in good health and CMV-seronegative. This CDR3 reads CASSITQGLTYEQYF. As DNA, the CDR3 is TGTGCCAGCAGTATAACCCAGGGGCTCACCTACGAGCAGTACTTC.